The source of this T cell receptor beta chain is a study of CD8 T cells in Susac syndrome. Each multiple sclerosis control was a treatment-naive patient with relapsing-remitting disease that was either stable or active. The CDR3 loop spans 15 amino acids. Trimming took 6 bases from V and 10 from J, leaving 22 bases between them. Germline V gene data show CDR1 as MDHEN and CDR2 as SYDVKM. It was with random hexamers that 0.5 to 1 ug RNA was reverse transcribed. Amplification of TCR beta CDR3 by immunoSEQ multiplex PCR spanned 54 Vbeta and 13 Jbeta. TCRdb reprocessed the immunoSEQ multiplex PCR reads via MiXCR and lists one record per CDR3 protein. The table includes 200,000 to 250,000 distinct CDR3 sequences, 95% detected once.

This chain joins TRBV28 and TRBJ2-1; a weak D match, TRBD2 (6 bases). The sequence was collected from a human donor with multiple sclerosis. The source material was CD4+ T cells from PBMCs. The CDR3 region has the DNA TGTGCCAGCAGCGGCTTCGGAGGGGCGAGGGACGAGCAGTTCTTC. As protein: CASSGFGGARDEQFF. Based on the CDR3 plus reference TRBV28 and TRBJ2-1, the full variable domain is DVKVTQSSRYLVKRTGEKVFLECVQDMDHENMFWYRQDPGLGLRLIYFSYDVKMKEKGDIPEGYSVSREKKERFSLILESASTNQTSMYLCASSGFGGARDEQFFGPGTRLTVL.